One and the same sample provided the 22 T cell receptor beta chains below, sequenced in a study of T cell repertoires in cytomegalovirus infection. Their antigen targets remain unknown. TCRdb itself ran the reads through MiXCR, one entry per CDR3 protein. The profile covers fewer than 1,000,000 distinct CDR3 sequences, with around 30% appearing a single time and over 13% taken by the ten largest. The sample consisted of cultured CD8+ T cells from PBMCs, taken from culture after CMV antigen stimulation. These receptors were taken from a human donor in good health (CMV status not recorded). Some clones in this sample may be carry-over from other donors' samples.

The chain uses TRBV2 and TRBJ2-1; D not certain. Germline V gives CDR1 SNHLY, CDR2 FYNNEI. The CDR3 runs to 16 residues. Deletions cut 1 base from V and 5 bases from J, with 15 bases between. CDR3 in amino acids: CASSEEGWGNNNEQFF. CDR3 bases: TGTGCCAGCAGTGAAGAGGGATGGGGAAATAACAATGAGCAGTTCTTC.

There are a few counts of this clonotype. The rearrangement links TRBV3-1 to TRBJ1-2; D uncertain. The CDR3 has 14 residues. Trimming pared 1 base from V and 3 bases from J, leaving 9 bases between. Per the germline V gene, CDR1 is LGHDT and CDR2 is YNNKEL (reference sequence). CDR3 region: CASSQAKLHYGYTF. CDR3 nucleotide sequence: TGTGCCAGCAGCCAAGCAAAGCTTCACTATGGCTACACCTTC.

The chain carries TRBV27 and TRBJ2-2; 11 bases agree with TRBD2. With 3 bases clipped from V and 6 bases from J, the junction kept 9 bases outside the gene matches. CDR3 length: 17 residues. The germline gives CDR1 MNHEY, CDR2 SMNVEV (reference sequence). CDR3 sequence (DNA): TGTGCCAGCAGTTTGGTGGGACTAGCGGAGTTGGCCGGGGAGCTGTTTTTT. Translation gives CASSLVGLAELAGELFF.

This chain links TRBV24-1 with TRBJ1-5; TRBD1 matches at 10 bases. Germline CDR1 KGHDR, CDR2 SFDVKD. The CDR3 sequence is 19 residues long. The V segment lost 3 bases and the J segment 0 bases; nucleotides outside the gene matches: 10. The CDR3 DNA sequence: TGTGCCACCAGTGATGGCTCCAGGACAGGGGGATATAGCAATCAGCCCCAGCATTTT. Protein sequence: CATSDGSRTGGYSNQPQHF.

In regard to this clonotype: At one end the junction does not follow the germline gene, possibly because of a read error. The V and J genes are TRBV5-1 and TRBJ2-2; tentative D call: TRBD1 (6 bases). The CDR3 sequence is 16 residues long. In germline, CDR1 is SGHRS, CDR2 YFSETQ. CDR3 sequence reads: CANSLRGGANTGELFF. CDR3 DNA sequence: TGCGCCAACAGCCTACGAGGGGGAGCGAACACCGGGGAGCTGTTTTTT.

CDR3 coding DNA: TGTGCCAGCAGTTTCGGGACAGGGTTTATAAATTCACCCCTCCACTTT. Amino acids: CASSFGTGFINSPLHF. The chain joins TRBV27 to TRBJ1-6; 9 bases align to TRBD1. V lost 3 bases to trimming and J lost 7 bases; unmatched junction nucleotides: 7. The CDR3 loop spans 16 amino acids. Per germline, CDR1 MNHEY and CDR2 SMNVEV (reference sequence).

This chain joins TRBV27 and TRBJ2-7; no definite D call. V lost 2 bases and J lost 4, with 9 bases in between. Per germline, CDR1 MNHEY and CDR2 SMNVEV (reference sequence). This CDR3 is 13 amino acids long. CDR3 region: CASSLGRWYEQYF. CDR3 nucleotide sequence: TGTGCCAGCAGTTTAGGTCGCTGGTACGAGCAGTACTTC.

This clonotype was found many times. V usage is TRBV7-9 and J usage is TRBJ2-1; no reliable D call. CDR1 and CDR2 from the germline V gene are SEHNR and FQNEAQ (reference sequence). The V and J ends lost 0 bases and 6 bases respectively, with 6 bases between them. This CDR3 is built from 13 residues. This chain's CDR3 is CASSLAFLNEQFF. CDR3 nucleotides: TGTGCCAGCAGCTTAGCGTTTCTCAATGAGCAGTTCTTC.

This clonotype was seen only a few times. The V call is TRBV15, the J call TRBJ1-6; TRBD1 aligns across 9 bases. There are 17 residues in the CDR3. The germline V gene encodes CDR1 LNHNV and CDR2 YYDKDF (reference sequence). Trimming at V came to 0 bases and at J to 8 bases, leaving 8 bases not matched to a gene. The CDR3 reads CATSRERTGVLDSPLHF. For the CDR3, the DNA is TGTGCCACCAGCAGAGAGAGGACAGGGGTTTTGGATTCACCCCTCCACTTT.

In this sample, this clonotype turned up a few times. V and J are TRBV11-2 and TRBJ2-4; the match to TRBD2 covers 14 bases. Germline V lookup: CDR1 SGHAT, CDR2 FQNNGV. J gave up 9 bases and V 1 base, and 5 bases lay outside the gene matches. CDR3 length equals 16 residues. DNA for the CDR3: TGTGCCAGCAGCTTAGGACTAGCGGGGGGGCCGGGCATTCAGTACTTC. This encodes CASSLGLAGGPGIQYF.

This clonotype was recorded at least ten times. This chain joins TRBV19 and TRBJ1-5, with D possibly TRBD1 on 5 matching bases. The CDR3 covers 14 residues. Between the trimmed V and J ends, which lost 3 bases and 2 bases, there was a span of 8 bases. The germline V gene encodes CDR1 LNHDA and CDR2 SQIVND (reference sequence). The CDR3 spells CASSIRGGNQPQHF. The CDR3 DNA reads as TGTGCCAGTAGTATTAGGGGAGGCAATCAGCCCCAGCATTTT. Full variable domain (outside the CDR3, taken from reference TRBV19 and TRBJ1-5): DGGITQSPKYLFRKEGQNVTLSCEQNLNHDAMYWYRQDPGQGLRLIYYSQIVNDFQKGDIAEGYSVSREKKESFPLTVTSAQKNPTAFYLCASSIRGGNQPQHFGDGTRLSIL.

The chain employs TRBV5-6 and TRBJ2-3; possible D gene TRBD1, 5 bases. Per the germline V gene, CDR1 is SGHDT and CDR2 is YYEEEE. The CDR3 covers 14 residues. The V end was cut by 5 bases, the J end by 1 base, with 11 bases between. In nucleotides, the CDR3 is TGTGCCAGCAGTATACAGGAGCGCACAGATACGCAGTATTTT. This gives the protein CASSIQERTDTQYF. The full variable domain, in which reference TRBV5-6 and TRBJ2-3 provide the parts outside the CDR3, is DAGVTQSPTHLIKTRGQQVTLRCSPKSGHDTVSWYQQALGQGPQFIFQYYEEEERQRGNFPDRFSGHQFPNYSSELNVNALLLGDSALYLCASSIQERTDTQYFGPGTRLTVL.

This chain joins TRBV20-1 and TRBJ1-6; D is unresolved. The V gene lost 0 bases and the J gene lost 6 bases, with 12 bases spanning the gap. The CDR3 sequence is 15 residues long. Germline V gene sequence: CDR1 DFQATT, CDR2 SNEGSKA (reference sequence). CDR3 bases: TGCAGTGCTAGAGATAGGCGGTTCAGTAATTCACCCCTCCACTTT. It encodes CSARDRRFSNSPLHF.

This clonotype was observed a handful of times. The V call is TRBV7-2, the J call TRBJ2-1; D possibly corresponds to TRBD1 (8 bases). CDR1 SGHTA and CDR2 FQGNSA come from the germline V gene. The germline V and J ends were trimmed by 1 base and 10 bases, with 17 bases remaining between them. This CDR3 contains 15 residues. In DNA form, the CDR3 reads TGTGCCAGCAGCTTAGGGGGGGGCAGGGGGCACGAGCAGTTCTTC. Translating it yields CASSLGGGRGHEQFF.

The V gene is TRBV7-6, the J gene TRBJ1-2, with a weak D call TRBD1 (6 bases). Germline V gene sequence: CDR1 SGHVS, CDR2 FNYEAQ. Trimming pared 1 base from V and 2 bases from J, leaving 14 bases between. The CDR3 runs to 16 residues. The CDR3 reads CASSLVGQTINYGYTF. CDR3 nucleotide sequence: TGTGCCAGCAGCTTAGTAGGACAGACCATCAACTATGGCTACACCTTC.

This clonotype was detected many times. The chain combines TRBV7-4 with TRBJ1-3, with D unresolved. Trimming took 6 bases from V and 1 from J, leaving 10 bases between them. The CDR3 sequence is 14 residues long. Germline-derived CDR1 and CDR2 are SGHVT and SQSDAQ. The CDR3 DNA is TGTGCCAGCAGGAACACACAGTCTGGAAACACCATATATTTT. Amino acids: CASRNTQSGNTIYF.

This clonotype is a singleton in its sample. This CDR3 is CASRFPGLEETQYF. The CDR3 DNA sequence: TGTGCCAGCAGGTTCCCAGGGTTAGAAGAGACCCAGTACTTC. The V gene is TRBV28, the J gene TRBJ2-5; possible D gene TRBD1, 5 bases. Trimming took off 6 bases at V and 3 bases at J, with 14 bases between the two ends. The CDR3 runs 14 residues. Germline loops: CDR1 MDHEN, CDR2 SYDVKM.

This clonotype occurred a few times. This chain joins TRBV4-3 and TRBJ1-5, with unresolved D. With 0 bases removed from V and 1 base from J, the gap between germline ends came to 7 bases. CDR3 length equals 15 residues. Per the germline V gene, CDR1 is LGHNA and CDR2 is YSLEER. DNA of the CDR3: TGCGCCAGCAGCCAAGATCAGAACAGCAATCAGCCCCAGCATTTT. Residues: CASSQDQNSNQPQHF.

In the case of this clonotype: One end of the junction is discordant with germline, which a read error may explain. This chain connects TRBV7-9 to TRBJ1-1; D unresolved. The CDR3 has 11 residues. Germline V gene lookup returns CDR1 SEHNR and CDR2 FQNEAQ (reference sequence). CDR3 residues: CVSSLATEAFF. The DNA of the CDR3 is TGTGTCAGCAGCTTGGCCACTGAAGCTTTCTTT.

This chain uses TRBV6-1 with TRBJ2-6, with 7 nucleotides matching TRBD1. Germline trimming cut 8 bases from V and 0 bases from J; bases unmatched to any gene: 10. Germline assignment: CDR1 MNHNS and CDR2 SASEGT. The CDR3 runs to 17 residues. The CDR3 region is CASDLRDSLSGANVLTF. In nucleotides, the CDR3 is TGTGCCAGCGACCTCCGGGACAGCCTCTCTGGGGCCAACGTCCTGACTTTC.

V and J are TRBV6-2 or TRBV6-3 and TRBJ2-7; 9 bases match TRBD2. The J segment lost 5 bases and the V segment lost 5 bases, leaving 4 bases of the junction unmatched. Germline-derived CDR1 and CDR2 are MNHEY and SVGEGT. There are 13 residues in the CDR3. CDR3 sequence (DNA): TGTGCCAGCAGTCTAGCGGGGCTCCACGAGCAGTACGTC. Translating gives CASSLAGLHEQYV.

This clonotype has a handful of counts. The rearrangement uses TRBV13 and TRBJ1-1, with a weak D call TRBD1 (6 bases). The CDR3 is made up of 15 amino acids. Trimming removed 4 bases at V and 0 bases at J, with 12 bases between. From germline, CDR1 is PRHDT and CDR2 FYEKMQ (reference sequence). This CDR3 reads CASSSGQHMNTEAFF. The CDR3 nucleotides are TGTGCCAGCAGCTCTGGACAGCACATGAACACTGAAGCTTTCTTT.